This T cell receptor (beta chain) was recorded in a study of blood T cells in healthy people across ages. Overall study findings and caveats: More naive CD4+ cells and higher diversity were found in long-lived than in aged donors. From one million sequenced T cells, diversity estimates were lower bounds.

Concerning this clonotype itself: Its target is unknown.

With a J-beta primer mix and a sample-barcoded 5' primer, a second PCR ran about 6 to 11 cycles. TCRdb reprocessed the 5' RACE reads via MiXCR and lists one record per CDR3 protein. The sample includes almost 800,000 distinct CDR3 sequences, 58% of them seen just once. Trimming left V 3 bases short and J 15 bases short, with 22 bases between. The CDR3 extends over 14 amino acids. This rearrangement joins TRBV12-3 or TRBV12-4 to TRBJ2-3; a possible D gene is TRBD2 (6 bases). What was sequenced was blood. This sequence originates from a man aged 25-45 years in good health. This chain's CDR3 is CASSFRVGGDVEYF. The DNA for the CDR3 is TGTGCCAGCAGTTTCAGAGTGGGAGGAGATGTGGAATATTTT.